This entry concerns a single TCR beta chain. Sequencing of TCR beta was undertaken in CD8+ and CD4+ T cells derived from blood. The CD8+ and CD4+ T cells were isolated magnetically using a negative isolation approach, whereas the TEMRA cells were enriched by FACS. This specimen belongs to a study of CD8 T cells in Susac syndrome. RNA was extracted with the RNeasy kit, and a quantity of about 0.5 to 1 ug was reverse transcribed using random hexamers. Across 54 Vbeta and 13 Jbeta, TCR beta CDR3 was amplified with immunoSEQ multiplex PCR. TCRdb ran MiXCR on the immunoSEQ multiplex PCR reads and lists one entry per CDR3 protein. Altogether roughly 200,000 distinct CDR3 sequences are present, just under 95% being singletons, with the ten largest covering 0.082%. The CDR3 extends over 12 amino acids. Germline assignment: CDR1 KGHDR and CDR2 SFDVKD. The V end lost 5 bases, the J end lost 4 bases, and 6 bases lay between the germline ends.

What was sequenced was CD4+ T cells from PBMCs. The gene calls are TRBV24-1 and TRBJ2-3, with a tentative D call TRBD2 (6 bases). The clonotype comes from a human donor with multiple sclerosis. The CDR3 sequence is CATSAGADTQYF. The CDR3 DNA reads as TGTGCCACCAGTGCGGGGGCAGATACGCAGTATTTT.